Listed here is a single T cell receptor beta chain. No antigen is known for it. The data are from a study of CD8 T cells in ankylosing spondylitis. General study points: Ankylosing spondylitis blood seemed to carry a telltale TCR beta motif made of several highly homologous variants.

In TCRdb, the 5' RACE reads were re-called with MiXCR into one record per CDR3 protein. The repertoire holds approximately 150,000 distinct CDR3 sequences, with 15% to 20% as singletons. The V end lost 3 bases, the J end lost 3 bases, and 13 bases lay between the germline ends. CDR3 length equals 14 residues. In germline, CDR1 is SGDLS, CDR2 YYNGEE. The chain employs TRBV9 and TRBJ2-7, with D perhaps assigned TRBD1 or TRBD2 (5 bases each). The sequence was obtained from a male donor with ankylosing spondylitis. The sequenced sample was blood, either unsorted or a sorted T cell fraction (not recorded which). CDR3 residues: CASSAPGRVYEQYF. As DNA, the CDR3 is TGTGCCAGCAGCGCACCGGGACGGGTCTACGAGCAGTACTTC.